These 23 T cell receptor beta chains share one sample of origin, sequenced in a study of blood T cell repertoires in COVID-19 (dated by TCRdb to about 2020). The library came from the immunoSEQ multiplex PCR assay. Imported from immuneACCESS, the table was reduced by TCRdb to in-frame sequences with V and J called. These copies leave out some clones; in studies compared against another copy, an unresolved V gene accounts for under half, and the cause of the remainder is not known. The sample table holds around 170,000 clones, of which 65% to 85% were seen once. About 15% of the sample comes from the top ten. Sample: peripheral blood. The receptors originated from a woman of 80 years or more with acute or convalescent COVID-19.

The chain joins TRBV19 to TRBJ1-2; TRBD1 is a possible D gene (5 bases). CDR3 length: 13 residues. The V end was cut by 5 bases, the J end by 8 bases, with 15 bases between. The germline V gene encodes CDR1 LNHDA and CDR2 SQIVND (reference sequence). The CDR3 bases are TGTGCCAGTAGTCCGGGGGATTATTCAGGCTACACCTTC. It codes for CASSPGDYSGYTF.

The V call is TRBV3-1 (or the pseudogene TRBV3-2), the J call TRBJ2-1; 8 nucleotides match TRBD2. The CDR3 covers 18 residues. The V segment lost 0 bases and the J segment 4 bases; nucleotides outside the gene matches: 11. Germline V gene data show CDR1 as LGHDT and CDR2 as YNNKEL (reference sequence). The CDR3 spells CASSQEVPLAGMYNEQFF. CDR3 bases: TGTGCCAGCAGCCAAGAAGTACCCTTAGCGGGAATGTACAATGAGCAGTTCTTC.

This sequence joins TRBV2 and TRBJ1-1; no reliable D call. Trimming removed 7 bases from V and 5 bases from J, with 14 bases in between. CDR3 length: 13 amino acids. Looked up from germline, CDR1 is SNHLY and CDR2 is FYNNEI. The CDR3 sequence: CASITTGGTEAFF. The CDR3 DNA is TGTGCCAGCATTACGACCGGAGGGACTGAAGCTTTCTTT.

This sequence joins TRBV2 and TRBJ2-7, with TRBD2 identical over 13 bases. The germline V gene encodes CDR1 SNHLY and CDR2 FYNNEI. The CDR3 consists of 17 residues. The ends lost 1 base at V and 4 bases at J; junction bases unmatched: 7. CDR3: CASSEGLLTSGRYEQYF. The CDR3 bases are TGTGCCAGCAGTGAAGGGTTACTGACTAGCGGGAGGTACGAGCAGTACTTC.

V usage is TRBV19 and J usage is TRBJ1-2; D is unresolved. Germline CDR1 LNHDA, CDR2 SQIVND (reference sequence). The CDR3 spans 13 residues. Trimming removed 5 bases from V and 3 bases from J, with 10 bases in between. The CDR3 DNA is TGTGCCAGTAGTTCGTCGGGAGACTATGGCTACACCTTC. It specifies CASSSSGDYGYTF. The full variable domain, rest sourced from reference TRBV19 and TRBJ1-2, is DGGITQSPKYLFRKEGQNVTLSCEQNLNHDAMYWYRQDPGQGLRLIYYSQIVNDFQKGDIAEGYSVSREKKESFPLTVTSAQKNPTAFYLCASSSSGDYGYTFGSGTRLTVV.

The gene calls are TRBV6-2 or TRBV6-3 and TRBJ1-6; D is unclear. The CDR3 is 16 residues long. V gave up 0 bases and J gave up 0 bases, with 6 bases separating them. In germline, CDR1 is MNHEY, CDR2 SVGEGT. The CDR3 DNA is TGTGCCAGCAGTTACTCTACGGGCTCCTATAATTCACCCCTCCACTTT. As protein: CASSYSTGSYNSPLHF.

The rearrangement joins TRBV11-2 to TRBJ2-7; D is perhaps TRBD1 (6 bases). V was clipped by 3 bases and J by 0 bases, with 12 bases between them. Germline loops: CDR1 SGHAT, CDR2 FQNNGV. CDR3 length equals 15 residues. The CDR3 coding sequence is TGTGCCAGCAGCTTTGCCAGGGGTAGCTCCTACGAGCAGTACTTC. This sequence encodes CASSFARGSSYEQYF.

The V and J genes are TRBV6-6 and TRBJ2-3, with 7 nucleotides matching TRBD2. Germline V gene sequence: CDR1 MNHNY, CDR2 SVGAGI (reference sequence). The CDR3 is made up of 15 amino acids. V lost 4 bases and J lost 4; bases outside the gene matches: 8. The CDR3 nucleotides are TGTGCCAGCAGTTCCACAACTGGGAGGGCAGATACGCAGTATTTT. This codes for CASSSTTGRADTQYF.

This chain connects TRBV14 to TRBJ2-3; possibly TRBD1 for D (5 bases). The CDR3 is made up of 16 amino acids. V gave up 1 base and J gave up 1 base, with 12 bases separating them. CDR1 is SGHDN and CDR2 is FVKESK in the germline V gene. This chain's CDR3 is CASSQAQAGRTDTQYF. The CDR3 DNA follows: TGTGCCAGCAGCCAAGCCCAGGCAGGGCGCACAGATACGCAGTATTTT.

The chain is built from TRBV5-4 and TRBJ2-2, with TRBD1 identical over 7 bases. CDR1 SGHNT and CDR2 YYREEE come from the germline V gene (reference sequence). V lost 0 bases and J lost 1; bases outside the gene matches: 6. The CDR3 runs to 17 residues. CDR3 bases: TGTGCCAGCAGCTTGGTCGGGACAGCCCAGAACACCGGGGAGCTGTTTTTT. Its translation: CASSLVGTAQNTGELFF.

CDR3 bases: TGTGCCAGTAGTATTCAGCGGGGGAACCGTGGGACCCAGTACTTC. This encodes CASSIQRGNRGTQYF. The chain has TRBV19 and TRBJ2-5; 8 bases match TRBD2. Trimming removed 3 bases from V and 7 bases from J; junction bases left unmatched: 10. The CDR3 totals 15 residues. CDR1 and CDR2 (germline): LNHDA, SQIVND (reference sequence).

The sample holds a few counts of this clone. The V and J genes are TRBV4-2 and TRBJ2-4; D is possibly TRBD2 (6 bases). The CDR3 consists of 16 residues. V lost 0 bases to trimming and J lost 4 bases, with 13 bases between them. Germline CDR1 LGHNA, CDR2 YNFKEQ. In nucleotides, the CDR3 is TGTGCCAGCAGCCAAGATCCAGCGGGCGCTAAAAACATTCAGTACTTC. Encoded protein: CASSQDPAGAKNIQYF.

This clone showed up just once. The J gene is TRBJ2-3, the V gene TRBV9, with a weak D call TRBD2 (5 bases). The V and J ends lost 3 bases and 0 bases respectively, with 14 bases between them. The CDR3 is 16 residues long. Germline CDR1 and CDR2: SGDLS and YYNGEE. The CDR3 sequence is CASSARLADSTDTQYF. DNA of the CDR3: TGTGCCAGCAGCGCCCGCCTAGCTGACAGCACAGATACGCAGTATTTT.

The chain is built from TRBV24-1 and TRBJ1-3, with D perhaps TRBD1 (5 bases). The V and J ends lost 12 bases and 3 bases respectively, with 17 bases between them. The CDR3 loop spans 14 amino acids. Germline V gene lookup returns CDR1 KGHDR and CDR2 SFDVKD. This CDR3 reads CAAYRSIFGNTIYF. CDR3 bases: TGTGCCGCGTACAGGAGTATCTTTGGAAACACCATATATTTT.

The CDR3 reads CASSLEGQPQETQYF. In nucleotides, the CDR3 is TGCGCCAGCAGCTTGGAGGGACAGCCCCAAGAGACCCAGTACTTC. The chain is built from TRBV5-1 and TRBJ2-5; TRBD1 matches 7 bases. The CDR3 has 15 amino acids. With V trimmed by 0 bases and J by 1 base, 3 bases remained unmatched. Germline V gene sequence: CDR1 SGHRS, CDR2 YFSETQ.

The rearrangement joins TRBV5-1 to TRBJ2-2, with 8 bases matching TRBD1. The CDR3 covers 16 residues. The V and J ends lost 4 bases and 3 bases, in that order; junction bases with no gene match: 8. Germline lookup yields CDR1 SGHRS and CDR2 YFSETQ. CDR3 DNA sequence: TGCGCCAGCAGCCCGGTGGCGACAGGGGACACCGGGGAGCTGTTTTTT. Encoded protein: CASSPVATGDTGELFF.

This clone has just a few counts. The chain employs TRBV5-1 and TRBJ1-5, with D possibly TRBD1 on 6 matching bases. CDR3 length: 15 amino acids. The germline CDR1 and CDR2 sequences are SGHRS and YFSETQ. V was pared by 4 bases and J by 7 bases, with 18 bases between. In nucleotides, the CDR3 is TGCGCCAGCAGCCCAACAGGGACCAATGGGCAGCCCCAGCATTTT. Its protein product is CASSPTGTNGQPQHF.

CDR3 sequence: CASSLTGGNSPLHF. For the CDR3, the DNA is TGTGCCAGCAGCCTGACGGGAGGGAATTCACCCCTCCACTTT. This chain connects TRBV2 to TRBJ1-6; D not certain. The germline V and J ends were trimmed by 6 bases and 7 bases, with 13 bases remaining between them. The CDR3 spans 14 residues. Germline CDR1 SNHLY, CDR2 FYNNEI.

The chain links TRBV5-1 to TRBJ2-6, with 8 bases that match TRBD1. The CDR3 length is 17 residues. Germline CDR1 SGHRS, CDR2 YFSETQ. The V gene end was trimmed by 0 bases and the J gene end by 2 bases; junction bases not matched to a gene: 4. The CDR3 nucleotides are TGCGCCAGCAGCTTGGTGGCAGGGGGCGCTGGGGCCAACGTCCTGACTTTC. Translation gives CASSLVAGGAGANVLTF.

CDR3 DNA sequence: TGTGCCAGCAGTGATGGAAGGAGACTGTTTTTT. Protein product: CASSDGRRLFF. The chain joins TRBV2 to TRBJ1-4; no clear D gene. Trimming removed 3 bases at V and 13 bases at J, with 9 bases between. The CDR3 sequence is 11 residues long. Per the germline V gene, CDR1 is SNHLY and CDR2 is FYNNEI.

The rearrangement links TRBV19 to TRBJ1-5, with D tentatively TRBD1 (5 bases). V was shortened by 1 base and J by 2 bases, with 6 bases between the two germline ends. Germline CDR1 LNHDA, CDR2 SQIVND (reference sequence). The CDR3 covers 14 residues. The CDR3 nucleotides are TGTGCCAGTAGTATAGGCAGGGGCAATCAGCCCCAGCATTTT. This encodes CASSIGRGNQPQHF.

The genes are TRBV27 and TRBJ1-2, with D tentatively TRBD1 (6 bases). Trimming left V 0 bases short and J 7 bases short, with 12 bases between. Germline V lookup: CDR1 MNHEY, CDR2 SMNVEV (reference sequence). The CDR3 is 14 residues long. CDR3 sequence reads: CASSLSSGDGGYTF. In DNA form, the CDR3 reads TGTGCCAGCAGTTTATCGTCAGGGGACGGTGGCTACACCTTC.

This chain links TRBV6-1 with TRBJ2-7, with a tentative D call TRBD1 (5 bases). Per germline, CDR1 MNHNS and CDR2 SASEGT. The CDR3 covers 16 residues. V lost 2 bases and J 2 bases, leaving 16 bases between the germline ends. The DNA for the CDR3 is TGTGCCAGCAGTGAAAGGGCAGGGTGGAAAGCCTACGAGCAGTACTTC. It yields the protein CASSERAGWKAYEQYF.